The TCR beta chain described here comes from a study of blood T cell repertoires in COVID-19. CDR1 is SGHAT and CDR2 is FQNNGV in the germline V gene. The CDR3 runs 17 residues. Trimming shortened V by 1 base and J by 0 bases, and 16 bases separated the two germline ends. Sequencing was performed with immunoSEQ multiplex PCR; in TCRdb, only in-frame clones are kept and a portion is missing. The sample comprises some 180,000 clones, about nine tenths of which are singletons, and around 7% rests with the top ten. The rearrangement joins TRBV11-2 to TRBJ2-7; tentatively, D is TRBD2 (5 bases). The sample was peripheral blood. The receptor was isolated from a man aged 40-49 years with acute or convalescent COVID-19. The CDR3 region has the DNA TGTGCCAGCAGCTTAGCAAGATCCGGGGTTCACTCCTACGAGCAGTACTTC. It specifies CASSLARSGVHSYEQYF.